This TCR beta chain derives from a study of blood T cell repertoires in COVID-19. Clones were read by immunoSEQ multiplex PCR, and TCRdb kept only the in-frame ones, dropping some. The data hold roughly 300,000 clones, with around 86% observed a single time. CDR1 and CDR2 (germline): SGHNT, YYREEE (reference sequence). Germline trimming cut 4 bases from V and 8 bases from J; bases unmatched to any gene: 5. The CDR3 runs 12 residues. This chain joins TRBV5-4 and TRBJ1-2; 7 nucleotides align to TRBD1. The receptor was derived from a middle-aged woman who had recovered from COVID-19. The source material was peripheral blood. The CDR3, as DNA: TGTGCCAGCAGCATAGACAGGGTGGGCTACACCTTC. It encodes CASSIDRVGYTF.